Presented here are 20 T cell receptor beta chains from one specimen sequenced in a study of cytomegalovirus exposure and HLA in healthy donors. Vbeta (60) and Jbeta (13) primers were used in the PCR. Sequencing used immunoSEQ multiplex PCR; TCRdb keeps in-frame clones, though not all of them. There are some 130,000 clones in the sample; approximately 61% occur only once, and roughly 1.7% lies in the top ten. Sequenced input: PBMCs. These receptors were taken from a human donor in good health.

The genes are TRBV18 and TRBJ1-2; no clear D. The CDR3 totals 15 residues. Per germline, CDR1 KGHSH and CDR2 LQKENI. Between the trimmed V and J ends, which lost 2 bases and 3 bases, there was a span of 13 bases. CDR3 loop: CASSPSPTEDYGYTF. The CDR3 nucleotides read TGTGCCAGCTCACCATCCCCCACAGAAGACTATGGCTACACCTTC.

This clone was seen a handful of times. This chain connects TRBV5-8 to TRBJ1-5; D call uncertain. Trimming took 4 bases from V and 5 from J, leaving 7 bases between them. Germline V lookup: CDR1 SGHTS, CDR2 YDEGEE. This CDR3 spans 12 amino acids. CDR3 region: CASSDVDQPQHF. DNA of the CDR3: TGTGCCAGCAGCGATGTAGATCAGCCCCAGCATTTT.

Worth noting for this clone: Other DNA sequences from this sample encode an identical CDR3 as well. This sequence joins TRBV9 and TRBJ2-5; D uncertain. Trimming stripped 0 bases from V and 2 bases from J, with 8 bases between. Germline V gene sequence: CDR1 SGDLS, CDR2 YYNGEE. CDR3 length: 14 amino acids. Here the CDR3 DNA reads TGTGCCAGCAGCGTAGGCGGCAGTCAAGAGACCCAGTACTTC. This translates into CASSVGGSQETQYF.

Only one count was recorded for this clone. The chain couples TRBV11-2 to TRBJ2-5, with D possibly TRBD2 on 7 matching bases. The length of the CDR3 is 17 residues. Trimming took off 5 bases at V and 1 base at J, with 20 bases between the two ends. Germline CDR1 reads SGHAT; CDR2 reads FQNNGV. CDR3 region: CASSRRGRGTGQETQYF. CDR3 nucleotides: TGTGCCAGCAGCCGGCGGGGGCGGGGGACCGGCCAAGAGACCCAGTACTTC.

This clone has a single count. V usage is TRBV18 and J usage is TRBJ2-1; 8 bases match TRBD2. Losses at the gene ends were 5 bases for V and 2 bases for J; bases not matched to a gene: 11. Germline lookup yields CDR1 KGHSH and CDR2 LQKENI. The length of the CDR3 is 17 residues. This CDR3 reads CASSTTGSGVTYNEQFF. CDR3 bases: TGTGCCAGCTCAACGACTGGTAGCGGGGTGACCTACAATGAGCAGTTCTTC.

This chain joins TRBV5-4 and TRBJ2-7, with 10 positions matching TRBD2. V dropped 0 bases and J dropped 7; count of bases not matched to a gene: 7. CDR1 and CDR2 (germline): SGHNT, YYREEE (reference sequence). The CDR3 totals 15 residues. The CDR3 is CASSLVPSGSEEQYF. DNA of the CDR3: TGTGCCAGCAGCTTGGTTCCTAGCGGGAGTGAGGAGCAGTACTTC.

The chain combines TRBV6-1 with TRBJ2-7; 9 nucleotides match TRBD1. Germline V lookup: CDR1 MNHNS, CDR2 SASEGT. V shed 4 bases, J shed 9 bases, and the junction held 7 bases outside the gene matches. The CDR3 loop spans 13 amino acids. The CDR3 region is CASSATGTGMQYF. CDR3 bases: TGTGCCAGCAGTGCTACCGGGACAGGGATGCAGTACTTC.

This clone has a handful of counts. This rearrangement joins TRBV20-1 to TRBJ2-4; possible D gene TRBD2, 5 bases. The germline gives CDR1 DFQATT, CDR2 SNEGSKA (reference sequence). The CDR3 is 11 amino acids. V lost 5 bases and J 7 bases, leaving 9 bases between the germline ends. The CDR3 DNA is TGCAGTGCTTTTCCGGGGAACATTCAGTACTTC. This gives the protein CSAFPGNIQYF.

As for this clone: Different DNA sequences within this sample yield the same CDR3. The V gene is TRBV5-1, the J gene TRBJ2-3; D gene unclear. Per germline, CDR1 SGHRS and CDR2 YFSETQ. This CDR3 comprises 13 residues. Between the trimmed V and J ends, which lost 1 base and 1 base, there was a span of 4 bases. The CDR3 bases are TGCGCCAGCAGCTTGTCGGGCACAGATACGCAGTATTTT. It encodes CASSLSGTDTQYF.

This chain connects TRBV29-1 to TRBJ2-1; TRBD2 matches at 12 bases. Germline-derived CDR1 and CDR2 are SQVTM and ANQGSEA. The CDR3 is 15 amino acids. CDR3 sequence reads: CSVLAGGGAYNEQFF. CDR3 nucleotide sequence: TGCAGTGTACTAGCGGGAGGTGGCGCCTACAATGAGCAGTTCTTC.

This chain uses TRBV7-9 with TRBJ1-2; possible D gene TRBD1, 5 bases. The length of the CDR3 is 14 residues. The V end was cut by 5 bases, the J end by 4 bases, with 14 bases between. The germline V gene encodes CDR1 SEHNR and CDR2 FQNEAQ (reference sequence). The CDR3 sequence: CASSPRDSAYGYTF. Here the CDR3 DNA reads TGTGCCAGCAGCCCCCGGGACTCGGCCTATGGCTACACCTTC. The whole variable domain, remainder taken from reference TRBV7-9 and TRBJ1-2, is DTGVSQNPRHKITKRGQNVTFRCDPISEHNRLYWYRQTLGQGPEFLTYFQNEAQLEKSRLLSDRFSAERPKGSFSTLEIQRTEQGDSAMYLCASSPRDSAYGYTFGSGTRLTVV.

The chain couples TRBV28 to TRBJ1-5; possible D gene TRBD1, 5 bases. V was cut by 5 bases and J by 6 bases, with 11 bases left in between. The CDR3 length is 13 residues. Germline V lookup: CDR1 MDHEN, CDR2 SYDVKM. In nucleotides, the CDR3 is TGTGCCAGCAGTCCATACGGGGGTCAGCCCCAGCATTTT. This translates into CASSPYGGQPQHF.

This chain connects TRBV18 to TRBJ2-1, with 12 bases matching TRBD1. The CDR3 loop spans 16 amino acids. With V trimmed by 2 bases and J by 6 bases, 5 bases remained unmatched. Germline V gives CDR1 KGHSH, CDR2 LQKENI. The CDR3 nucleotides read TGTGCCAGCTCACCAAACATGGGACAGGGGGCCAATGAGCAGTTCTTC. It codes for CASSPNMGQGANEQFF.

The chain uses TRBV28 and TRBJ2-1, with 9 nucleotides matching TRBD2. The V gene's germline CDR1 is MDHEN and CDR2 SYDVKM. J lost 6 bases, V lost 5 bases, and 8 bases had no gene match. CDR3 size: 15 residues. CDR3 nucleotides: TGTGCCAGCAGTATAGCGGGAGTGATGTCCAATGAGCAGTTCTTC. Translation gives CASSIAGVMSNEQFF.

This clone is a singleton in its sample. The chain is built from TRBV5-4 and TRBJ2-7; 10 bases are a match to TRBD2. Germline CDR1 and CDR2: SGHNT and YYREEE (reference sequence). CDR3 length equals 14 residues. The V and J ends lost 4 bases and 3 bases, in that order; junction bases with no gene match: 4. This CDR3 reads CASSTGTSVYEQYF. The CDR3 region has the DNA TGTGCCAGCAGCACGGGGACTAGCGTCTACGAGCAGTACTTC.

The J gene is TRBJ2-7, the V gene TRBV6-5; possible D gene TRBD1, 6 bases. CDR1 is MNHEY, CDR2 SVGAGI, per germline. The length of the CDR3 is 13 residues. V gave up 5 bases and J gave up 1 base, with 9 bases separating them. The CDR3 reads CASSIGQSYEQYF. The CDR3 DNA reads TGTGCCAGCAGTATCGGACAGTCCTACGAGCAGTACTTC.

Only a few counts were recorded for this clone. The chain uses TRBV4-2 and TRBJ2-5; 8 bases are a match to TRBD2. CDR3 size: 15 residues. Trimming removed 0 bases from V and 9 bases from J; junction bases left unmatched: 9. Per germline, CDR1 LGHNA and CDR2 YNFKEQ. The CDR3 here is CASSQEGGTSWAQYF. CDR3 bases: TGTGCCAGCAGCCAAGAGGGCGGGACTAGTTGGGCCCAGTACTTC.

CDR3 DNA sequence: TGTGCCAGCAGCTTAGCCCAGGGGGCGCGGACTGAAGCTTTCTTT. Translation: CASSLAQGARTEAFF. The rearrangement uses TRBV7-9 and TRBJ1-1; 8 nucleotides align to TRBD1. Trimming cost V 0 bases and J 5 bases; bases outside gene matches: 5. Germline V gene lookup returns CDR1 SEHNR and CDR2 FQNEAQ (reference sequence). The CDR3 loop spans 15 amino acids.

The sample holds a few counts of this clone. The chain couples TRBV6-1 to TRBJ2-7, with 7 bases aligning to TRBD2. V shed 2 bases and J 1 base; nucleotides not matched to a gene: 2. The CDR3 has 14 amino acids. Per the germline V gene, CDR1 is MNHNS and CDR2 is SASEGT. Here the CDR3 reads CASSEWEGSYEQYF. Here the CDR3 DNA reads TGTGCCAGCAGTGAATGGGAGGGTTCCTACGAGCAGTACTTC.

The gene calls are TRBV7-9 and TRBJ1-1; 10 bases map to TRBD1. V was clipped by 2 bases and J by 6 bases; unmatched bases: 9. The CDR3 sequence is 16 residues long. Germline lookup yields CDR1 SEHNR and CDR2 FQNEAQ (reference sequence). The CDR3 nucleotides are TGTGCCAGCAGCTTAATGGCGGGACAGGGGATCGCTGAAGCTTTCTTT. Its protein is CASSLMAGQGIAEAFF.